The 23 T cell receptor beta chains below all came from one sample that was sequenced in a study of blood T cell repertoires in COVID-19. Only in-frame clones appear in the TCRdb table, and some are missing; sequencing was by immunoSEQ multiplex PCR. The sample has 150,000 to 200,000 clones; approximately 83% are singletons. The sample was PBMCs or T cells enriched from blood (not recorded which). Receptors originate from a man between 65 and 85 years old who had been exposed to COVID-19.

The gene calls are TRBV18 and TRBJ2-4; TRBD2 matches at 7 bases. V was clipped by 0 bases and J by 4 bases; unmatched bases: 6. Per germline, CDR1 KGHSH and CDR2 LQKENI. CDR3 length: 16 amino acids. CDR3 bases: TGTGCCAGCTCACCACCGTCGCAGCGGGATAAAAACATTCAGTACTTC. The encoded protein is CASSPPSQRDKNIQYF.

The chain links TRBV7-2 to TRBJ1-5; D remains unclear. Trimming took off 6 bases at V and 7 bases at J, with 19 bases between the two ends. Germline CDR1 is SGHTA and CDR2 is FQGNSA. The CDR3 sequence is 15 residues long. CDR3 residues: CASSLSGGFGQPQHF. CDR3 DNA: TGTGCCAGCAGTCTTAGTGGCGGTTTCGGCCAGCCCCAGCATTTT.

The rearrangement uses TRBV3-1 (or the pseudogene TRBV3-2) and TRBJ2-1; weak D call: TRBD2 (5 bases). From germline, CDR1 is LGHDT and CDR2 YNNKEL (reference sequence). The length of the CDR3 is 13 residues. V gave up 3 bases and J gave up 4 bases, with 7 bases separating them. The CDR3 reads CASSHGLYNEQFF. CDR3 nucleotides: TGTGCCAGCAGCCACGGACTTTACAATGAGCAGTTCTTC.

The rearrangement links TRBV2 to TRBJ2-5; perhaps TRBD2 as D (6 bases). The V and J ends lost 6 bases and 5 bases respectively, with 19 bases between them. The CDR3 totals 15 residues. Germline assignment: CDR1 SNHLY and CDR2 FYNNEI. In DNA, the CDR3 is TGTGCCAGCAGGGACGCTAGCGTCCGGAGGGAGACCCAGTACTTC. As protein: CASRDASVRRETQYF.

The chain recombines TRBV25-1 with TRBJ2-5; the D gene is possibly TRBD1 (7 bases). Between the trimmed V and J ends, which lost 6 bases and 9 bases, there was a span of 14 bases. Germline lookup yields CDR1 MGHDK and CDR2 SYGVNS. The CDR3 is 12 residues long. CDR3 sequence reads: CASRGGQSAQYF. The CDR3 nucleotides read TGTGCCAGCAGGGGGGGACAGTCGGCCCAGTACTTC.

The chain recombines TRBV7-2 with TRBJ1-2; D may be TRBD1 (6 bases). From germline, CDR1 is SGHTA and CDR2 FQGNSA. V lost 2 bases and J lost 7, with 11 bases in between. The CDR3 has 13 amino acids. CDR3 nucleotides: TGTGCCAGCAGCTTAAGGGGGGGAGGTGGCTACACCTTC. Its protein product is CASSLRGGGGYTF.

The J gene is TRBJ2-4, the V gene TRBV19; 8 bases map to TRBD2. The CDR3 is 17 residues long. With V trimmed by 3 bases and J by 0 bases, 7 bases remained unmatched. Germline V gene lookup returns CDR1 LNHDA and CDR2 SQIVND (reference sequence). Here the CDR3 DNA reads TGTGCCAGTAGTATTTCACTAGCGGCCTTAGCCAAAAACATTCAGTACTTC. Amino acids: CASSISLAALAKNIQYF.

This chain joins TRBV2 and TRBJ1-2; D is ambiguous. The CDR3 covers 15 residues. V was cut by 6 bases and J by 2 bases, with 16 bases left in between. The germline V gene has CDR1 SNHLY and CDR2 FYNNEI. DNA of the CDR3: TGTGCCAGCAGCGCCGAGGGTGGAACAAACTATGGCTACACCTTC. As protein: CASSAEGGTNYGYTF.

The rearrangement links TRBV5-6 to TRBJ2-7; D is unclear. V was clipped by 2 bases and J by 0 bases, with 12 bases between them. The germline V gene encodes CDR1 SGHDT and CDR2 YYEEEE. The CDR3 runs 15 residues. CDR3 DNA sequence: TGTGCCAGCAGCTTTCGACTCAGATTCTCCTACGAGCAGTACTTC. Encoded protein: CASSFRLRFSYEQYF.

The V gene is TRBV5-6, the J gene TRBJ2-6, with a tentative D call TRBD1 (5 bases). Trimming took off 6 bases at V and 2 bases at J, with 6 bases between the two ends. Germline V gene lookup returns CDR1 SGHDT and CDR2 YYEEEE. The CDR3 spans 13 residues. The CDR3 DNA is TGTGCCAGCACCAGGGCTGGGGCCAACGTCCTGACTTTC. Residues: CASTRAGANVLTF.

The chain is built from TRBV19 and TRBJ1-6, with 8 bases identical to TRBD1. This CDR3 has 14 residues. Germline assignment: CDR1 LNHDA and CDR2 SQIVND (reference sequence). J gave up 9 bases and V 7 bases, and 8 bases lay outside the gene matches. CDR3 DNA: TGTGCCAGTACCACAGGGGGTTCGAGTTCACCCCTCCACTTT. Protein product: CASTTGGSSSPLHF.

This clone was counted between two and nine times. DNA of the CDR3: TGTGCCAGCAGCGCCGGACAGGGAGGTTGGGGCTACACCTTC. This translates into CASSAGQGGWGYTF. This chain uses TRBV7-9 with TRBJ1-2, with TRBD1 identical over 8 bases. J gave up 8 bases and V 5 bases, and 10 bases lay outside the gene matches. The CDR3 is made up of 14 amino acids. The germline gives CDR1 SEHNR, CDR2 FQNEAQ (reference sequence).

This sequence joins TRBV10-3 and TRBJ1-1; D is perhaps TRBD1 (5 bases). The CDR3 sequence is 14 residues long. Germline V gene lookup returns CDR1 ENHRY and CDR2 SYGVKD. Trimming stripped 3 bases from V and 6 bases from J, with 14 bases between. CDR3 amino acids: CAISDRGGDSEAFF. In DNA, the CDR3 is TGTGCCATCAGTGATCGGGGCGGGGACTCTGAAGCTTTCTTT.

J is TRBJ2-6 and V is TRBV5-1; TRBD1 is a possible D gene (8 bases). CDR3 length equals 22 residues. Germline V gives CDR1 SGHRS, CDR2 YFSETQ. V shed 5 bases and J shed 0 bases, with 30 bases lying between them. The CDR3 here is CASSYYWTGTKGQPSGANVLTF. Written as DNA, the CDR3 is TGCGCCAGCAGTTACTATTGGACAGGGACTAAGGGACAACCCTCTGGGGCCAACGTCCTGACTTTC.

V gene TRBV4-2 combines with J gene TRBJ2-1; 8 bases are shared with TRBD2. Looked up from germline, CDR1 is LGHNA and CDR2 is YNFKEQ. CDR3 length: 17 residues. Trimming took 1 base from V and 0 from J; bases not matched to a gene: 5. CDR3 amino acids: CASSQADRGGSYNEQFF. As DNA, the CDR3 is TGTGCCAGCAGCCAAGCAGATCGGGGGGGCTCCTACAATGAGCAGTTCTTC.

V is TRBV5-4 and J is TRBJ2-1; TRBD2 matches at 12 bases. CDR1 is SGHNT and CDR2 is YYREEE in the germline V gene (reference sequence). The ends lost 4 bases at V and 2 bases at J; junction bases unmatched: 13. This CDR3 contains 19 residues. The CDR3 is CASSRGGTSGFRTYNEQFF. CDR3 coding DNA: TGTGCCAGCAGCCGGGGCGGGACTAGCGGGTTTAGGACCTACAATGAGCAGTTCTTC.

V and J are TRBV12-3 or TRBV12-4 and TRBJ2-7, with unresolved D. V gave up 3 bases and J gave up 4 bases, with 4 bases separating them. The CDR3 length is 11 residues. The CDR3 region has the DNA TGTGCCAGCAGTTTTAAATACGAGCAGTACTTC. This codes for CASSFKYEQYF.

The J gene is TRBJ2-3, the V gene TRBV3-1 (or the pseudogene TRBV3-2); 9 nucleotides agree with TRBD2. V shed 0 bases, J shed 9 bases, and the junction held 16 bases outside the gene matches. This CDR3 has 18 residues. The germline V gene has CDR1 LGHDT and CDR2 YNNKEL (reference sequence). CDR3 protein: CASSQERGLAGRAGTQYF. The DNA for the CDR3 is TGTGCCAGCAGCCAAGAAAGGGGGCTAGCGGGACGCGCAGGAACGCAGTATTTT.

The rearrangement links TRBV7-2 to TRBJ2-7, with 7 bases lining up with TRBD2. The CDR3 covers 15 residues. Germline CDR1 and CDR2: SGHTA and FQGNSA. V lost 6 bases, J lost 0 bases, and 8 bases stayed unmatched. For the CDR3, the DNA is TGTGCCAGCAGTCCTGGACTAGGAAGCTCCTACGAGCAGTACTTC. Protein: CASSPGLGSSYEQYF.

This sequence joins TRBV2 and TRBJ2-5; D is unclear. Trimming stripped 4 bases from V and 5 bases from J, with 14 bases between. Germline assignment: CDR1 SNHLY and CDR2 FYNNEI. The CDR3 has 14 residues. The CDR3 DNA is TGTGCCAGCAGTGGAGGATCAATCCGGGAGACCCAGTACTTC. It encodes CASSGGSIRETQYF.

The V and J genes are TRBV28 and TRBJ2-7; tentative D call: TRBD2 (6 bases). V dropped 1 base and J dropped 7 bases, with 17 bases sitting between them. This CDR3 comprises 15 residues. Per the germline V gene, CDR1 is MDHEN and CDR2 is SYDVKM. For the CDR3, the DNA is TGTGCCAGCAGTTTATTGGGGCCGACTGGGAGGGAGCAGTACTTC. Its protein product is CASSLLGPTGREQYF.

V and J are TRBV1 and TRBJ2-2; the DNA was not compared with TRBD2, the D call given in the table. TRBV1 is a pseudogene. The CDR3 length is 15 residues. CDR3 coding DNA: TGCACCAGCAGCCAATCTAGGAGTTCCCGCGGGGAGCTGTTTTTT. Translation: CTSSQSRSSRGELFF.

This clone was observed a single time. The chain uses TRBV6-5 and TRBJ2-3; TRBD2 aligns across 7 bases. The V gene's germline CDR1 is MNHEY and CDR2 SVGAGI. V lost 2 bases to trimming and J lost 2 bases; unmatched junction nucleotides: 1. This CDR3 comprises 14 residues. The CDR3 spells CASSYRGDTDTQYF. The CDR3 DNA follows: TGTGCCAGCAGTTACCGGGGGGACACAGATACGCAGTATTTT.